The entry below describes one T cell receptor beta chain. A library of TCRbeta sequences, prepared with unique molecular identifiers, was generated. TCRdb fed the PCR reads into MiXCR, producing one record per CDR3 protein. The table includes about 610,000 distinct CDR3 sequences, 10% detected once. This sample is drawn from a study of T-cell reconstitution after alpha-beta-depleted transplantation in children. The ends were cut back, 4 bases at V and 3 bases at J, with 10 bases in the middle. The CDR3 runs to 13 residues. Per the germline V gene, CDR1 is SNHLY and CDR2 is FYNNEI. The sequence came from a human donor who donated a stem cell graft to a child with acute myeloid leukemia. The specimen was PBMCs from the stem cell graft donor, collected from the stem cell graft. The chain carries TRBV2 and TRBJ2-7; weak D call: TRBD1 (6 bases). The CDR3 region has the DNA TGTGCCAGCAGTGGGCAGGGGTTCTACGAGCAGTACTTC. It yields the protein CASSGQGFYEQYF. Using reference TRBV2 and TRBJ2-7 for the parts outside the CDR3, the full variable domain is EPEVTQTPSHQVTQMGQEVILRCVPISNHLYFYWYRQILGQKVEFLVSFYNNEISEKSEIFDDQFSVERPDGSNFTLKIRSTKLEDSAMYFCASSGQGFYEQYFGPGTRLTVT.